Here is one T cell receptor beta chain with its context. No antigen is known for it. The data originate from a study of Tregs in tolerant kidney transplant recipients. Study observations and caveats: Nucleotide sequences could not be compared across some patients' samples due to primer changes. Expanding Tregs on activated donor B cells appeared to best identify donor-specific TCRbeta clones. The small number of patients limits these findings pending further validation. Donor-specific Treg expansion exceeded global Treg expansion in tolerant patients, suggesting antigen drive.

Germline lookup yields CDR1 MNHEY and CDR2 SMNVEV (reference sequence). V was pared by 7 bases and J by 7 bases, with 5 bases of the junction left unmatched. The CDR3 runs 15 residues. Mixed chimerism was transient after nonmyeloablative marrow transplants from related graft donors. Here immunoSEQ multiplex PCR was the method, and the copy in TCRdb shows in-frame clones only, minus some. The data show 50,000 or so clones, with approximately 89% seen just once and around a sixth held by the top ten. The sequenced sample was CD8+ T cells from blood (PBMCs), obtained 12 months after the transplant. This TCR came from a human patient who received a combined kidney and bone marrow transplant. Some T cells could come from the graft donor. This rearrangement joins TRBV27 to TRBJ2-1; TRBD2 matches 15 bases. The CDR3 DNA sequence: TGTGCCAGCACCCCTGGGACTAGCGGGGGGAATGAGCAGTTCTTC. As protein: CASTPGTSGGNEQFF.